The clone carrying this T cell receptor beta chain has a single count. Its target is not known. Amplification used 60 Vbeta primers and 13 Jbeta primers. Profiled with immunoSEQ multiplex PCR; TCRdb holds only in-frame clones, not every one. The sample has fewer than 120,000 clones, more than 65% seen once. This sample was taken from a study of cytomegalovirus exposure and HLA in healthy donors. Study information: There were 88 million or so unique TCRs (from HLA-typed donors) in an early data release.

Study-wide results and limits: Relative to equally common others, HLA-associated TCR beta chains showed greater clonal expansion in a later analysis. Among TCR beta chains, those listed as cytomegalovirus-associated numbered about 150. Both high specificity and high sensitivity reportedly marked the classifier's diagnosis of cytomegalovirus status.

The V and J ends lost 6 bases and 0 bases respectively, with 12 bases between them. CDR1 SNHLY and CDR2 FYNNEI come from the germline V gene. The CDR3 is 15 residues long. The V and J genes are TRBV2 and TRBJ1-5; D is perhaps TRBD1 (6 bases). This receptor was obtained from a man aged 30-40 years in good health and CMV-seropositive. The material sequenced was PBMCs. The chain's CDR3 is CASRQGPNSNQPQHF. The CDR3 bases are TGTGCCAGCAGACAGGGCCCAAATAGCAATCAGCCCCAGCATTTT.